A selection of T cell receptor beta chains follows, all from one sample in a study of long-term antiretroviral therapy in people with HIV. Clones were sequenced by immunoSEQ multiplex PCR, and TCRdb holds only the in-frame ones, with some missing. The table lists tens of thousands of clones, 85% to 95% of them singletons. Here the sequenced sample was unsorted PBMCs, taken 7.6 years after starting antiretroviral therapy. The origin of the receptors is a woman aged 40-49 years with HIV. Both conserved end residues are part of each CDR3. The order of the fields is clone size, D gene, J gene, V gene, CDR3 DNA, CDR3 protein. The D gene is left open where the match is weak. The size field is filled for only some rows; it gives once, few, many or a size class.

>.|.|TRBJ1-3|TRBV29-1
TGCAGCGTTACTCCGACAGACTCTGGAAACACCATATATTTT
CSVTPTDSGNTIYF
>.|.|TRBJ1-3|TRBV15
TGTGCCACCAGCAGAGATTTGGGGAATAGTGGAAACACCATATATTTT
CATSRDLGNSGNTIYF
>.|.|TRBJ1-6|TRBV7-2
TGTGCCAGCAGCCCCCAAACGGGAACGCGGAATTCACCCCTCCACTTT
CASSPQTGTRNSPLHF
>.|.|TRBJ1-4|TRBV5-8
TGTGCCAGCAGCCAAGGGGTCGGGGCGGGAGCTGAAAAACTGTTTTTT
CASSQGVGAGAEKLFF
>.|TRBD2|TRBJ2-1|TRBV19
TGTGCCAGTAGTAAGAGGCTAGCGGGGGGATGGCACAATGAGCAGTTCTTC
CASSKRLAGGWHNEQFF
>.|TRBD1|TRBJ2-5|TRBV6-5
TGTGCCAGCAGTTCCAGGGGGCCTGAAGAGACCCAGTACTTC
CASSSRGPEETQYF
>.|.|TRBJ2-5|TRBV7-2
TGTGCCAGCAGCTGGAAAGAGACCCAGTACTTC
CASSWKETQYF
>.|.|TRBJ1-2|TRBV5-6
TGTGCCAGCACCGTGGTCGGCTATGGCTACACCTTC
CASTVVGYGYTF
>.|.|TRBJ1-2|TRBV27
TGTGCCAGCAGTTTAGGCAGTGCATATGGCTACACCTTC
CASSLGSAYGYTF
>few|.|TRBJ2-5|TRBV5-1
TGCGCCAGCAGCTTGGGGAACTACCAAGAGACCCAGTACTTC
CASSLGNYQETQYF
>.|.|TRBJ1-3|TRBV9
TGTGCCAGCAGCGTAGGGTCACAGATCACCCCTGGAAACACCATATATTTT
CASSVGSQITPGNTIYF
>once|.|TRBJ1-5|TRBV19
TGTGCCAGTGCTTTGCAGGGACAAAATCAGCCCCAGCATTTT
CASALQGQNQPQHF
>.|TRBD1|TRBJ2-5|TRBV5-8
TGTGCCAGCAGCCCAATGACAGGGGCACAAGAGACCCAGTACTTC
CASSPMTGAQETQYF
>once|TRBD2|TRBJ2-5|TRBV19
TGTGCCAGTAGTATAGGACTAGCGGGGGGACAAGAGACCCAGTACTTC
CASSIGLAGGQETQYF
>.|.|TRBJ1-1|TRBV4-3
TGCGCCAGCAGCCAAGACCACACTGAAGCTTTCTTT
CASSQDHTEAFF
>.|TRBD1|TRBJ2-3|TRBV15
TGTGCCACCAGCAGAATCGACAGGGAAGATACGCAGTATTTT
CATSRIDREDTQYF